The source of this TCR beta chain is a study of T cell changes during pregnancy in multiple sclerosis. CDR1 is SGHVS and CDR2 is FNYEAQ in the germline V gene. Trimming took 5 bases from V and 0 from J, leaving 11 bases between them. The CDR3 is made up of 14 amino acids. TCRdb's table, derived via immunoSEQ multiplex PCR, lists solely in-frame clones and lacks some. This sample has 55,000 to 65,000 clones, with roughly 93% found just once. The sample here was peripheral blood, taken after pregnancy. The chain links TRBV7-6 to TRBJ2-7, with D perhaps matching TRBD1 (5 bases). The TCR sequence derives from a female donor with multiple sclerosis, enrolled in a pregnancy study. CDR3 loop: CASSKGQISYEQYF. In nucleotides, the CDR3 is TGTGCCAGCAGCAAGGGGCAGATCTCCTACGAGCAGTACTTC. The full variable domain, completed using reference TRBV7-6 and TRBJ2-7, is GAGVSQSPRYKVTKRGQDVALRCDPISGHVSLYWYRQALGQGPEFLTYFNYEAQQDKSGLPNDRFSAERPEGSISTLTIQRTEQRDSAMYRCASSKGQISYEQYFGPGTRLTVT.